A few counts support the clone carrying this T cell receptor (beta chain). Its antigen is not identified. PCR was performed using 60 Vbeta and 13 Jbeta primers. The repertoire was sequenced with immunoSEQ multiplex PCR; TCRdb's copy has only in-frame clones and lacks some. The sample includes 100,000 to 150,000 clones, about four fifths of them seen just once. The data belong to a study of cytomegalovirus exposure and HLA in healthy donors. Study-level findings and limits: A later analysis linked a missense DCLRE1C variant to TCR beta V- and J-gene trimming. In an earlier analysis, productive rearrangement rates for most beta V segments clustered near 90% or 30%.

The study sampled nominally healthy donors, though unrecorded immune exposures were likely. The specimen was PBMCs. The receptor comes from a woman aged 35 to 49 in good health and CMV-seropositive.

CDR3 coding DNA: TGTGCCAGCAGCCCACAGGGAGAGGGAACTGAAGCTTTCTTT. Its protein is CASSPQGEGTEAFF. The chain joins TRBV7-3 to TRBJ1-1; weak D call: TRBD1 (6 bases). The CDR3 sequence is 14 residues long. Germline-derived CDR1 and CDR2 are SGHTA and FQGTGA. Trimming removed 5 bases from V and 5 bases from J, with 15 bases in between.